This T cell receptor (beta chain) was retrieved from a study of blood T cell repertoires in COVID-19. Study summary: The origin of the acute and convalescent COVID-19 samples was the United States, Italy and Spain. T cells, B-cell-depleted T cells, or PBMCs provided the cDNA or gDNA that served as material.

Per the study methods: Researchers report that nucleated cell counts were estimated from reference gene primer amplification. Sequencing used immunoSEQ multiplex PCR; TCRdb keeps in-frame clones, though not all of them. From that table come the V and J calls and clone size; the DNA was used to work out D and trimming. The sample lists a few hundred thousand clones; 89% were seen once. Trimming shortened V by 1 base and J by 4 bases, and 24 bases separated the two germline ends. Germline CDR1 SGHDT, CDR2 YYEEEE. The CDR3 spans 18 residues. In the 2 weeks before study entry, exposed participants met a COVID-19 case, which was PCR-confirmed or clinician-diagnosed.

Source material: PBMCs or T cells enriched from blood (not recorded which). The V and J genes are TRBV5-6 and TRBJ2-7, with D possibly matching TRBD2 (5 bases). The receptor comes from a woman between 45 and 65 years old who had been exposed to COVID-19. The CDR3 bases are TGTGCCAGCAGCTTGTCGAGGATCTTACGGGGTAGCCGGTACGAGCAGTACTTC. This sequence encodes CASSLSRILRGSRYEQYF.